Below are 9 T cell receptor beta chains sequenced from a single sample in a study of T cell changes during pregnancy in multiple sclerosis. TCRdb's copy holds only in-frame clones and misses some; the assay was immunoSEQ multiplex PCR. The table has 49,000 or so clones, around nine tenths seen once. Here the sequenced sample was CD4+ T cells from peripheral blood mononuclear cells, taken in the second trimester of pregnancy. These receptors originate from a female donor in good health, enrolled as a control in a pregnancy study.

This clone has only a few counts. The chain links TRBV30 to TRBJ2-7; 7 nucleotides align to TRBD2. With 2 bases clipped from V and 4 bases from J, the junction kept 5 bases outside the gene matches. Germline loops: CDR1 GTSNPN, CDR2 SVGIG (reference sequence). This CDR3 comprises 13 residues. As DNA, the CDR3 is TGTGCCTGGAGTCGGGGGGTGGCATACGAGCAGTACTTC. Protein: CAWSRGVAYEQYF. Together with reference TRBV30 and TRBJ2-7, the CDR3 gives the full variable domain: SQTIHQWPATLVQPVGSPLSLECTVEGTSNPNLYWYRQAAGRGLQLLFYSVGIGQISSEVPQNLSASRPQDRQFILSSKKLLLSDSGFYLCAWSRGVAYEQYFGPGTRLTVT.

The DNA for the CDR3 is TGTGCCAGCAGTTCCCAAAAGGGGGCAAAATCCTACGAGCAGTACTTC. Its translation: CASSSQKGAKSYEQYF. The rearrangement joins TRBV27 to TRBJ2-7, with 7 bases identical to TRBD1. This CDR3 contains 16 residues. CDR1 MNHEY and CDR2 SMNVEV come from the germline V gene (reference sequence). Trimming cost V 4 bases and J 1 base; bases outside gene matches: 10.

The J gene is TRBJ2-5, the V gene TRBV19, with a tentative D call TRBD1 (5 bases). Trimming took 6 bases from V and 2 from J, leaving 13 bases between them. The CDR3 sequence is 14 residues long. CDR1 LNHDA and CDR2 SQIVND come from the germline V gene (reference sequence). DNA of the CDR3: TGTGCCAGTAGCCAGGGCGGTAGGCAAGAGACCCAGTACTTC. Translating it yields CASSQGGRQETQYF.

CDR3 loop: CASSEGLAGPQETQYF. In DNA, the CDR3 is TGTGCCAGCAGTGAAGGGCTAGCGGGTCCCCAAGAGACCCAGTACTTC. J is TRBJ2-5 and V is TRBV6-1, with TRBD2 matching over 8 bases. CDR1 and CDR2 (germline): MNHNS, SASEGT. J lost 1 base, V lost 1 base, and 5 bases had no gene match. This CDR3 is 16 amino acids long.

The J gene is TRBJ1-1, the V gene TRBV10-3, with D hard to call. Germline V gene sequence: CDR1 ENHRY, CDR2 SYGVKD. Trimming stripped 8 bases from V and 1 base from J, with 20 bases between. The CDR3 consists of 16 residues. The CDR3 bases are TGTGCCATCGGAGGCGTTGACAAACGACAGAACACTGAAGCTTTCTTT. It translates to CAIGGVDKRQNTEAFF.

The chain links TRBV29-1 to TRBJ1-4; unclear D gene. This CDR3 spans 11 amino acids. V shed 6 bases and J shed 5 bases, with 7 bases lying between them. CDR1 is SQVTM, CDR2 ANQGSEA, per germline. The CDR3 DNA reads as TGCAGCGTGGCCTTAAATGAAAAACTGTTTTTT. Its protein product is CSVALNEKLFF.

J is TRBJ1-1 and V is TRBV5-4; weak D call: TRBD1 (6 bases). V dropped 0 bases and J dropped 2 bases, with 8 bases sitting between them. Germline loops: CDR1 SGHNT, CDR2 YYREEE (reference sequence). The CDR3 runs 14 residues. CDR3 residues: CASSLEGGNTEAFF. In DNA, the CDR3 is TGTGCCAGCAGCTTGGAAGGGGGAAACACTGAAGCTTTCTTT.

The chain combines TRBV5-1 with TRBJ2-1; 7 bases fit TRBD1. The CDR3 contains 14 residues. The trim removed 5 bases at V and 2 bases at J, leaving 4 bases unmatched. Germline values: CDR1 SGHRS, CDR2 YFSETQ. The CDR3 sequence is CASRRQGAYNEQFF. CDR3 sequence (DNA): TGCGCCAGCAGGAGGCAGGGGGCCTACAATGAGCAGTTCTTC.

V and J are TRBV7-2 and TRBJ2-7; D call uncertain. Deletions cut 5 bases from V and 4 bases from J, with 15 bases between. The CDR3 contains 14 residues. Germline values: CDR1 SGHTA, CDR2 FQGNSA. The CDR3 spells CASSPSSPPYEQYF. In nucleotides, the CDR3 is TGTGCCAGCAGCCCCTCGAGCCCTCCTTACGAGCAGTACTTC.